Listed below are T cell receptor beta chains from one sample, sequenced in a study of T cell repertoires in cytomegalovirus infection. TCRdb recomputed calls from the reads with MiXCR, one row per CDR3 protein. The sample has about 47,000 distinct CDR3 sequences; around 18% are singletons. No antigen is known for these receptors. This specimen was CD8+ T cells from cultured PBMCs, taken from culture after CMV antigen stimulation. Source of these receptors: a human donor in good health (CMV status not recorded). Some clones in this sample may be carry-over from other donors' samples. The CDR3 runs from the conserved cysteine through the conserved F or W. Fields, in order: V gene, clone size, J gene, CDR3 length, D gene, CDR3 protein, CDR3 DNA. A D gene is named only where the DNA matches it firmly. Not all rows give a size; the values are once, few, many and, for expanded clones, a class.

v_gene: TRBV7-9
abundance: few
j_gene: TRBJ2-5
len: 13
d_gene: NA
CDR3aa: CASSLAGVETQYF
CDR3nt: TGTGCCAGCAGCTTAGCAGGGGTAGAGACCCAGTACTTC

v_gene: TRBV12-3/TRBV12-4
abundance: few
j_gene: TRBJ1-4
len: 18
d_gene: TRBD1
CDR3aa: CASSEGQGVMTTNEKLFF
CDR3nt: TGTGCCAGCAGTGAGGGACAGGGGGTAATGACAACTAATGAAAAACTGTTTTTT

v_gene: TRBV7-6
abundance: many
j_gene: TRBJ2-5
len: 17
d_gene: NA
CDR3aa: CASSFLNRGREQETQYF
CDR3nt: TGTGCCAGCAGCTTCCTTAACAGAGGCAGGGAACAAGAGACCCAGTACTTC

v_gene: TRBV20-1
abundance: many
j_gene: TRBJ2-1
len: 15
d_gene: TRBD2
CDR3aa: CSPHPRTSGSNEQFF
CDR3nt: TGCAGTCCCCACCCCCGGACTAGCGGGAGCAATGAGCAGTTCTTC

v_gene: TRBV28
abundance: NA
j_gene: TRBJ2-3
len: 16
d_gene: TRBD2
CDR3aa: CASSFSPSGDTDTQYF
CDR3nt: TGTGCCAGCAGTTTTTCACCTAGCGGGGACACAGATACGCAGTATTTT

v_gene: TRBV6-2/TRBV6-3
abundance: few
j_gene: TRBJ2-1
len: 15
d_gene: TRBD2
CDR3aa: CASSQRTSVHNEQFF
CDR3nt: TGTGCCAGCAGTCAGAGGACTAGCGTGCACAATGAGCAGTTCTTC

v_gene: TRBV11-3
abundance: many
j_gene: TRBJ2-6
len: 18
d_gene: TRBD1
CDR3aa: CASSSPGQGISGANVLTF
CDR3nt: TGTGCCAGCAGTTCCCCGGGACAGGGCATTTCTGGGGCCAACGTCCTGACTTTC

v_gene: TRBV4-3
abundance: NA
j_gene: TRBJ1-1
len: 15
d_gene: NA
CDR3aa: CASSPVVGLDTEAFF
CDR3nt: TGCGCCAGCAGCCCCGTGGTGGGATTAGACACTGAAGCTTTCTTT

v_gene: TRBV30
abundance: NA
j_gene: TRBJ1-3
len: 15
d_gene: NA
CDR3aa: CAWATDSHSGNTIYF
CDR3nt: TGTGCCTGGGCTACTGACAGCCACTCTGGAAACACCATATATTTT

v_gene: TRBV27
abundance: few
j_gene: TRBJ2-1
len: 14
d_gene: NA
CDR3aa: CASHKQGTYNEQFF
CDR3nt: TGTGCCAGCCACAAACAGGGAACCTACAATGAGCAGTTCTTC

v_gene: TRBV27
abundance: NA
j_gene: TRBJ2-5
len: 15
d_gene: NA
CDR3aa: CASSLARTNQETQYF
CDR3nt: TGTGCCAGCAGTTTGGCTAGAACGAACCAAGAGACCCAGTACTTC

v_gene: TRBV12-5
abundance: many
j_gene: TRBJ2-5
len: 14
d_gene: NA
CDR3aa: CASGPHGGHETQYF
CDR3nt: TGTGCTAGTGGTCCCCATGGGGGGCATGAGACCCAGTACTTC

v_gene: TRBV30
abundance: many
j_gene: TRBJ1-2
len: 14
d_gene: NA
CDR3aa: CAWQRRPPSDGYTF
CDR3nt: TGTGCCTGGCAGAGAAGACCGCCCTCGGATGGCTACACCTTC

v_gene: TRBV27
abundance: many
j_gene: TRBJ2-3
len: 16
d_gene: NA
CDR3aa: CASSLSQRYITDTQYF
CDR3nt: TGTGCCAGCAGTTTATCTCAGCGGTATATCACAGATACGCAGTATTTT

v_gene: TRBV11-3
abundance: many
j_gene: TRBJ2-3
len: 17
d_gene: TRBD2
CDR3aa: CASSLGVAGGPTDTQYF
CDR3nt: TGTGCCAGCAGCTTAGGAGTAGCGGGGGGACCCACAGATACGCAGTATTTT

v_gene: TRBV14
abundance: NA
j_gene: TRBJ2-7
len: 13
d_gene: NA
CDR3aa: CASSQGRGDEQYF
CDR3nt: TGTGCCAGCTCCCAGGGTAGAGGAGACGAGCAGTACTTC

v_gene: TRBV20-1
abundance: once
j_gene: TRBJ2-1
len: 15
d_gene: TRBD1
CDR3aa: CSATKDRGNYNEQFF
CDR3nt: TGCAGTGCTACTAAGGACAGGGGGAATTACAATGAGCAGTTCTTC

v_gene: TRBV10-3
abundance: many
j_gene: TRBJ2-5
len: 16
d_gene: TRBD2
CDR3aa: CAISESERGPQETQYF
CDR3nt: TGTGCCATCAGTGAGTCTGAGCGGGGGCCTCAAGAGACCCAGTACTTC

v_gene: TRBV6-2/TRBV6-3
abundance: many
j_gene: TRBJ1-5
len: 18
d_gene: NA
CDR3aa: CASSQIDYRDVSNQPQHF
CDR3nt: TGTGCCAGCAGTCAGATAGACTACCGGGACGTTAGCAATCAGCCCCAGCATTTT

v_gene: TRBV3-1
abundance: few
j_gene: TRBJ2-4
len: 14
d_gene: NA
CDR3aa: CASSLRRQSNIQYF
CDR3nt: TGTGCCAGCAGCCTCCGCAGACAGTCAAACATTCAGTACTTC

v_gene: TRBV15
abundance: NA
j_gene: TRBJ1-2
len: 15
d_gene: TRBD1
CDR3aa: CATSARDRGGYGYTF
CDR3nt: TGTGCCACCAGCGCCCGGGACAGGGGAGGGTATGGCTACACCTTC

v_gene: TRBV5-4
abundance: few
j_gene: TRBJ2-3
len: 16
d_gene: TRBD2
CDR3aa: CASSEQTSGYTDTQYF
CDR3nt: TGTGCCAGCAGCGAGCAAACTAGCGGATACACAGATACGCAGTATTTT

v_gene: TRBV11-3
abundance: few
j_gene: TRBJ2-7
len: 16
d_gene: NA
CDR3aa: CASSFAGTDPSYEQYF
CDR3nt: TGTGCCAGCAGCTTCGCGGGGACAGATCCTTCCTACGAGCAGTACTTC

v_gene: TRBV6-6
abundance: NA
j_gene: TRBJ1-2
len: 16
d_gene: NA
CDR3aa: CASSYLERFGDYGYTF
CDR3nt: TGTGCCAGCAGTTACCTCGAGAGGTTTGGGGACTATGGCTACACCTTC

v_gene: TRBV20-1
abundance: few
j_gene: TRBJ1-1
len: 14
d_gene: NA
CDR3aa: CSARFKGINTEAFF
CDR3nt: TGCAGTGCTAGATTCAAGGGGATAAATACTGAAGCTTTCTTT

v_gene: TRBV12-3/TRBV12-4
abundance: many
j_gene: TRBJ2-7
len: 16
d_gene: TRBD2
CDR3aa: CASSSSGGTKSYEQYF
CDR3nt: TGTGCCAGCAGTTCTAGCGGGGGGACTAAATCCTACGAGCAGTACTTC

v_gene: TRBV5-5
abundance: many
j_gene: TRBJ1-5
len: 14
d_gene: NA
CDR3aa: CASSLDGRNQPQHF
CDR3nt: TGTGCCAGCAGTCTTGACGGGCGGAATCAGCCCCAGCATTTT

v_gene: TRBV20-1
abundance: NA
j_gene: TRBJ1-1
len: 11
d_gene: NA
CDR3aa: CSARDGRGWLF
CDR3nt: TGCAGTGCTAGAGATGGGCGAGGGTGGCTCTTT

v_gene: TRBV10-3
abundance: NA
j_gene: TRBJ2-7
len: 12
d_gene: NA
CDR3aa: CAAGQSGYEQYF
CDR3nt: TGTGCCGCAGGCCAATCCGGGTACGAGCAGTACTTC

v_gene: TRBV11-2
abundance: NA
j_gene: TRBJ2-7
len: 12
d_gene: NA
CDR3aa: CASSLGHHEQYF
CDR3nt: TGTGCCAGCAGCCTCGGACACCACGAGCAGTACTTC

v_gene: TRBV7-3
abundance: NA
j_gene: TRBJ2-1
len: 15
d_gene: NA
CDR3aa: CASSLGGSRGNEQFF
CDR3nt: TGTGCCAGCAGCTTAGGGGGCTCTCGGGGCAATGAGCAGTTCTTC